These 5 T cell receptor beta chains were sequenced from one sample in a study of T cell changes during pregnancy in multiple sclerosis. Libraries were prepared by immunoSEQ multiplex PCR; TCRdb keeps only in-frame clonotypes and omits some of them. The sample comprises over 50,000 clones, about 90% of which are singletons, and 0.7% to 0.9% rests with the top ten. Material: peripheral blood, obtained in the first trimester of pregnancy. All receptors come from a female donor in good health, enrolled as a control in a pregnancy study.

The chain uses TRBV7-2 and TRBJ2-7; D may be TRBD1 (6 bases). CDR1 SGHTA and CDR2 FQGNSA come from the germline V gene. This CDR3 contains 13 residues. The V gene lost 5 bases and the J gene lost 6 bases, with 14 bases spanning the gap. CDR3 DNA: TGTGCCAGCAGCCCCCGCAGGGGTGGCGAGCAGTACTTC. This gives the protein CASSPRRGGEQYF.

This clone is a singleton in its sample. V usage is TRBV5-1 and J usage is TRBJ1-1; D is ambiguous. Germline V gives CDR1 SGHRS, CDR2 YFSETQ. The CDR3 consists of 15 residues. V lost 4 bases to trimming and J lost 0 bases, with 13 bases between them. The CDR3 loop reads CASSAWTALNTEAFF. Written as DNA, the CDR3 is TGCGCCAGCAGCGCCTGGACTGCCTTGAACACTGAAGCTTTCTTT.

The rearrangement links TRBV5-1 to TRBJ2-1; TRBD1 matches 7 bases. This CDR3 comprises 13 residues. With V trimmed by 4 bases and J by 5 bases, 3 bases remained unmatched. CDR1 and CDR2 from the germline V gene are SGHRS and YFSETQ. The CDR3 bases are TGCGCCAGCAGCCCCGGGACAGACAATGAGCAGTTCTTC. Translated: CASSPGTDNEQFF.

The chain uses TRBV12-1 and TRBJ2-7; the table's D call of TRBD1 was not tested on the DNA. TRBV12-1 is labeled a pseudogene. The CDR3 is made up of 16 amino acids. The CDR3, as DNA: TGTGCCAGCAGCTTTACTTGCCGGGACAGGGCCTACGAGCAGTACTTC. Translation gives CASSFTCRDRAYEQYF.

The V gene is TRBV4-2, the J gene TRBJ2-7, with a tentative D call TRBD1 (6 bases). The CDR3 loop spans 15 amino acids. Trimming cost V 2 bases and J 7 bases, with 18 bases left between them. The germline V gene has CDR1 LGHNA and CDR2 YNFKEQ. CDR3 region: CASSQSALGADEQYF. The DNA for the CDR3 is TGTGCCAGCAGCCAAAGCGCGCTGGGGGCGGATGAGCAGTACTTC.